The 30 T cell receptor beta chains below were found in one sample sequenced in a study of CD8 T cells in Susac syndrome (dated by TCRdb to the late 2010s). Receptor amplification or capture employed the immunoSEQ multiplex PCR assay. RNA was extracted with the RNeasy kit and about 0.5 to 1 ug was reverse transcribed using random hexamers. Using fastp trimming at Q25 and MiXCR clonotype assembly, TCRdb reanalyzed the public sequencing data and kept in-frame beta chains. Identical CDR3 proteins give one entry, which carries the most common genes and DNA. The sample table holds 150,000 to 180,000 distinct CDR3 sequences, of which roughly 95% were seen once. About 0.17% of the sample goes to the ten largest clones. Sequences were obtained from CD4+ T cells from PBMCs. The receptors shown here come from a human donor with Susac syndrome.

The V call is TRBV9, the J call TRBJ1-2; no firm D call. This CDR3 has 12 amino acids. Trimming shortened V by 4 bases and J by 8 bases, and 12 bases separated the two germline ends. Per the germline V gene, CDR1 is SGDLS and CDR2 is YYNGEE. The CDR3 nucleotides are TGTGCCAGCAGCTCCAACACGGCCGGCTACACCTTC. Its protein is CASSSNTAGYTF.

The V gene is TRBV11-2, the J gene TRBJ2-3; unclear D gene. This CDR3 comprises 12 residues. Looked up from germline, CDR1 is SGHAT and CDR2 is FQNNGV. V was pared by 3 bases and J by 2 bases, with 3 bases between. The DNA for the CDR3 is TGTGCCAGCAGCTTCTTCACAGATACGCAGTATTTT. Translated: CASSFFTDTQYF.

This chain uses TRBV5-1 with TRBJ2-2; D not resolved. Germline CDR1 SGHRS, CDR2 YFSETQ. The V end was cut by 4 bases, the J end by 1 base, with 8 bases between. CDR3 length equals 14 residues. Written as DNA, the CDR3 is TGCGCCAGCAGCCTTGACAAGAACACCGGGGAGCTGTTTTTT. It is translated as CASSLDKNTGELFF.

The rearrangement uses TRBV9 and TRBJ1-6; TRBD1 is a possible D gene (5 bases). This CDR3 spans 15 amino acids. The germline gives CDR1 SGDLS, CDR2 YYNGEE. Trimming took 5 bases from V and 7 from J, leaving 16 bases between them. DNA for the CDR3: TGTGCCAGCAGTTTAGTTCGGGACGGCAATTCACCCCTCCACTTT. Protein sequence: CASSLVRDGNSPLHF. The full variable domain, with the rest looked up from reference TRBV9 and TRBJ1-6, is DSGVTQTPKHLITATGQRVTLRCSPRSGDLSVYWYQQSLDQGLQFLIQYYNGEERAKGNILERFSAQQFPDLHSELNLSSLELGDSALYFCASSLVRDGNSPLHFGNGTRLTVT.

This clonotype has a single count. The chain is built from TRBV12-3 or TRBV12-4 and TRBJ1-2; D is ambiguous. Trimming removed 5 bases from V and 3 bases from J, with 4 bases in between. The CDR3 covers 11 residues. The CDR3 DNA reads as TGTGCCAGCAGTACGCACTATGGCTACACCTTC. Encoded protein: CASSTHYGYTF.

The chain links TRBV5-1 to TRBJ2-5; perhaps TRBD1 as D (5 bases). CDR1 is SGHRS and CDR2 is YFSETQ in the germline V gene. The V end lost 1 base, the J end lost 5 bases, and 18 bases lay between the germline ends. This CDR3 contains 16 residues. The CDR3 here is CASSLRPRVDRETQYF. Written as DNA, the CDR3 is TGCGCCAGCAGCTTGAGGCCCAGGGTGGATCGGGAGACCCAGTACTTC. Based on the CDR3 plus reference TRBV5-1 and TRBJ2-5, the full variable domain is KAGVTQTPRYLIKTRGQQVTLSCSPISGHRSVSWYQQTPGQGLQFLFEYFSETQRNKGNFPGRFSGRQFSNSRSEMNVSTLELGDSALYLCASSLRPRVDRETQYFGPGTRLLVL.

The V gene is TRBV20-1, the J gene TRBJ2-3; 9 nucleotides align to TRBD1. Trimming cost V 5 bases and J 4 bases; bases outside gene matches: 7. CDR3 length: 14 residues. The germline gives CDR1 DFQATT, CDR2 SNEGSKA (reference sequence). The CDR3, as DNA: TGCAGTGCTTTCGCGCGGGACAGGGCAGATACGCAGTATTTT. Amino acid sequence: CSAFARDRADTQYF.

This clonotype was detected once. The chain carries TRBV5-1 and TRBJ1-6; a weak D match, TRBD1 (5 bases). The CDR3 length is 16 residues. Germline V gives CDR1 SGHRS, CDR2 YFSETQ. V gave up 9 bases and J gave up 7 bases, with 23 bases separating them. In DNA, the CDR3 is TGCGCCACCCGTCCGGGACCCGGGGCTCAAAATTCACCCCTCCACTTT. The encoded protein is CATRPGPGAQNSPLHF.

The chain recombines TRBV27 with TRBJ1-2; the match to TRBD1 covers 10 bases. The J segment lost 8 bases and the V segment lost 5 bases, leaving 8 bases of the junction unmatched. The CDR3 extends over 14 amino acids. CDR1 and CDR2 (germline): MNHEY, SMNVEV (reference sequence). The CDR3 spells CASSPRQGAEGYTF. The CDR3 DNA is TGTGCCAGCAGTCCGCGACAGGGGGCGGAGGGCTACACCTTC.

The chain carries TRBV6-2 or TRBV6-3 and TRBJ1-1, with D possibly matching TRBD1 (5 bases). Trimming took off 6 bases at V and 4 bases at J, with 12 bases between the two ends. Germline loops: CDR1 MNHEY, CDR2 SVGEGT. The CDR3 runs 13 residues. The CDR3: CASSPDRGTEAFF. The CDR3 DNA reads TGTGCCAGCAGCCCAGACAGAGGCACTGAAGCTTTCTTT.

V usage is TRBV29-1 and J usage is TRBJ2-3, with 9 bases lining up with TRBD1. The CDR3 runs to 14 residues. J was trimmed by 3 bases and V by 7 bases; bases with no gene match: 8. The germline V gene encodes CDR1 SQVTM and CDR2 ANQGSEA. CDR3 nucleotides: TGCAGCGGGGTTGGACAGGGGTATACAGATACGCAGTATTTT. It codes for CSGVGQGYTDTQYF.

The chain couples TRBV13 to TRBJ2-1; TRBD1 matches 9 bases. Looked up from germline, CDR1 is PRHDT and CDR2 is FYEKMQ (reference sequence). This CDR3 region has 15 residues. Trimming took 4 bases from V and 7 from J; bases not matched to a gene: 8. CDR3 sequence reads: CASSSPQGAGNEQFF. The DNA of the CDR3 is TGTGCCAGCAGCTCACCACAGGGGGCGGGAAATGAGCAGTTCTTC. The full variable domain, with the rest looked up from reference TRBV13 and TRBJ2-1, is AAGVIQSPRHLIKEKRETATLKCYPIPRHDTVYWYQQGPGQDPQFLISFYEKMQSDKGSIPDRFSAQQFSDYHSELNMSSLELGDSALYFCASSSPQGAGNEQFFGPGTRLTVL.

The rearrangement joins TRBV30 to TRBJ1-5, with 7 bases identical to TRBD1. CDR1 and CDR2 from the germline V gene are GTSNPN and SVGIG (reference sequence). This CDR3 region has 15 residues. The J segment lost 4 bases and the V segment lost 8 bases, leaving 14 bases of the junction unmatched. DNA for the CDR3: TGTGCCCGTCGCTCTCTCCGGGACAGAAATCAGCCCCAGCATTTT. Protein: CARRSLRDRNQPQHF.

CDR3 DNA sequence: TGCAGTGCTAAGCAGGCTAGCGGTTACAATGAGCAGTTCTTC. Its protein product is CSAKQASGYNEQFF. This sequence joins TRBV20-1 and TRBJ2-1; TRBD2 aligns across 7 bases. The CDR3 totals 14 residues. CDR1 and CDR2 from the germline V gene are DFQATT and SNEGSKA (reference sequence). Losses at the gene ends were 4 bases for V and 4 bases for J; bases not matched to a gene: 7.

Written as DNA, the CDR3 is TGTGCCAGCAGTGAAGCGGGACCCGCCGGGACGCAGTATTTT. It codes for CASSEAGPAGTQYF. The chain links TRBV2 to TRBJ2-3, with D perhaps assigned TRBD1 or TRBD2 (5 bases each). CDR1 is SNHLY and CDR2 is FYNNEI in the germline V gene. This CDR3 comprises 14 residues. V was clipped by 0 bases and J by 9 bases, with 13 bases between them.

This chain joins TRBV20-1 and TRBJ2-3; 8 nucleotides line up with TRBD2. V dropped 2 bases and J dropped 1; count of bases not matched to a gene: 5. There are 15 residues in the CDR3. Germline V gives CDR1 DFQATT, CDR2 SNEGSKA (reference sequence). Here the CDR3 DNA reads TGCAGTGCTAGAAGGGGCGGGGGGCGCACAGATACGCAGTATTTT. Amino acids: CSARRGGGRTDTQYF.

J is TRBJ2-7 and V is TRBV7-9, with 9 bases that match TRBD1. Trimming removed 3 bases from V and 3 bases from J; junction bases left unmatched: 3. The CDR3 runs to 14 residues. CDR1 is SEHNR and CDR2 is FQNEAQ in the germline V gene (reference sequence). The CDR3 sequence: CASSLGQGVYEQYF. The CDR3 DNA reads TGTGCCAGCAGCTTGGGACAGGGAGTCTACGAGCAGTACTTC.

V and J are TRBV18 and TRBJ2-1, with 11 bases fitting TRBD1. CDR3 length equals 16 residues. The V and J ends lost 2 bases and 7 bases, in that order; junction bases with no gene match: 7. Germline CDR1 KGHSH, CDR2 LQKENI. CDR3 bases: TGTGCCAGCTCACCAGGACAGGGGGCGACGAGGAATGAGCAGTTCTTC. It codes for CASSPGQGATRNEQFF.

The chain couples TRBV12-3 or TRBV12-4 to TRBJ2-4, with 7 bases lining up with TRBD1. V was clipped by 2 bases and J by 7 bases; unmatched bases: 8. The length of the CDR3 is 15 residues. CDR3 loop: CASSLLQGKGNIQYF. CDR3 bases: TGTGCCAGCAGTTTATTACAGGGGAAGGGGAACATTCAGTACTTC.

V and J are TRBV29-1 and TRBJ1-5, with 9 bases fitting TRBD1. The V gene end was trimmed by 7 bases and the J gene end by 1 base; junction bases not matched to a gene: 5. Germline V gene data show CDR1 as SQVTM and CDR2 as ANQGSEA. The CDR3 extends over 14 amino acids. This CDR3 is CSAGTGMSNQPQHF. CDR3 nucleotides: TGCAGCGCCGGGACAGGGATGAGCAATCAGCCCCAGCATTTT.

This chain joins TRBV11-2 and TRBJ2-7; TRBD1 might be the D (6 bases). The CDR3 runs to 15 residues. CDR1 SGHAT and CDR2 FQNNGV come from the germline V gene. Trimming pared 5 bases from V and 0 bases from J, leaving 14 bases between. The CDR3 loop is CASSQGQVPSYEQYF. Written as DNA, the CDR3 is TGTGCCAGCAGCCAGGGGCAGGTGCCCTCCTACGAGCAGTACTTC.

The rearrangement joins TRBV7-2 to TRBJ2-6; D is possibly TRBD1 (6 bases). Trimming shortened V by 4 bases and J by 3 bases, and 13 bases separated the two germline ends. Germline values: CDR1 SGHTA, CDR2 FQGNSA. The CDR3 spans 16 residues. Written as DNA, the CDR3 is TGTGCCAGCAGCTCGGGGACAAGGGGTGGGGCCAACGTCCTGACTTTC. This gives the protein CASSSGTRGGANVLTF.

The chain recombines TRBV7-8 with TRBJ2-4; 10 bases line up with TRBD1. CDR1 and CDR2 from the germline V gene are SGHVS and FQNEAQ. The CDR3 is 14 residues long. V shed 5 bases, J shed 6 bases, and the junction held 4 bases outside the gene matches. In nucleotides, the CDR3 is TGTGCCAGCAGCGGCCGGGACAGGGGAAACATTCAGTACTTC. Protein product: CASSGRDRGNIQYF.

The rearrangement links TRBV20-1 to TRBJ1-4; D remains ambiguous. Trimming removed 1 base from V and 0 bases from J, with 6 bases in between. The CDR3 loop spans 14 amino acids. Germline assignment: CDR1 DFQATT and CDR2 SNEGSKA (reference sequence). The CDR3 DNA is TGCAGTGCTAGAGGTCGGGCAACTAATGAAAAACTGTTTTTT. It codes for CSARGRATNEKLFF.

The chain has TRBV12-5 and TRBJ2-7, with a possible D match to TRBD1 (6 bases). V dropped 1 base and J dropped 6 bases, with 19 bases sitting between them. The CDR3 spans 16 residues. Germline V gene lookup returns CDR1 LGHNT and CDR2 FRNRAP. This CDR3 is CASGLDRSRGIGEQYF. CDR3 nucleotides: TGTGCTAGTGGTTTGGACCGGAGCAGGGGAATAGGCGAGCAGTACTTC.

V usage is TRBV20-1 and J usage is TRBJ2-5, with D unresolved. The CDR3 contains 13 residues. CDR1 and CDR2 (germline): DFQATT, SNEGSKA (reference sequence). The ends were cut back, 3 bases at V and 4 bases at J, with 12 bases in the middle. This chain's CDR3 is CSASRLVGETQYF. DNA of the CDR3: TGCAGTGCTAGTCGGCTAGTGGGAGAGACCCAGTACTTC.

The genes are TRBV7-9 and TRBJ1-2; no firm D call. Germline CDR1 is SEHNR and CDR2 is FQNEAQ (reference sequence). The CDR3 has 13 amino acids. Trimming left V 2 bases short and J 8 bases short, with 12 bases between. The CDR3: CASSLPQDPGYTF. For the CDR3, the DNA is TGTGCCAGCAGCTTACCTCAGGATCCGGGCTACACCTTC.

V is TRBV6-5 and J is TRBJ2-6; no definite D call. The length of the CDR3 is 15 residues. Germline V gives CDR1 MNHEY, CDR2 SVGAGI. Trimming cost V 6 bases and J 1 base, with 10 bases left between them. CDR3 amino acids: CASRYHESGANVLTF. DNA for the CDR3: TGTGCCAGCAGATACCATGAGTCTGGGGCCAACGTCCTGACTTTC.

The chain uses TRBV9 and TRBJ2-3; 9 nucleotides match TRBD2. CDR3 length: 16 residues. V shed 0 bases, J shed 2 bases, and the junction held 4 bases outside the gene matches. Germline V lookup: CDR1 SGDLS, CDR2 YYNGEE. CDR3 residues: CASSVGASGATDTQYF. The CDR3 DNA reads TGTGCCAGCAGCGTAGGGGCTAGCGGGGCCACAGATACGCAGTATTTT.

V usage is TRBV25-1 and J usage is TRBJ2-5, with TRBD2 identical over 8 bases. CDR1 and CDR2 (germline): MGHDK, SYGVNS. This CDR3 is built from 16 residues. Trimming removed 3 bases from V and 7 bases from J; junction bases left unmatched: 13. The CDR3 protein is CASSDLKRGPLWTQYF. The CDR3 nucleotides read TGTGCCAGCAGTGACTTAAAGCGGGGGCCCCTGTGGACCCAGTACTTC.